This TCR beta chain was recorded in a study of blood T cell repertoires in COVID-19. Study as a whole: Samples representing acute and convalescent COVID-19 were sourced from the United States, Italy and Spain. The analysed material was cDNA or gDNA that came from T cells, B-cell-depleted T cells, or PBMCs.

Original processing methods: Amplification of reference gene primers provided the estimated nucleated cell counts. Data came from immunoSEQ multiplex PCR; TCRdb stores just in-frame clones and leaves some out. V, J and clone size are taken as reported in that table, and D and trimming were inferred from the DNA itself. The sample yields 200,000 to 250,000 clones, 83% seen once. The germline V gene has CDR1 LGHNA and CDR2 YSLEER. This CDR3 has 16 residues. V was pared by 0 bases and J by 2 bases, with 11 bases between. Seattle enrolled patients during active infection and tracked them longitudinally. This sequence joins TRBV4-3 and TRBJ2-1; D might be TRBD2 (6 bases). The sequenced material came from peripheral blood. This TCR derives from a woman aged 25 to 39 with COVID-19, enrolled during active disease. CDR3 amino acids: CASSQDPGVTYNEQFF. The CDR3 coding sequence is TGCGCCAGCAGCCAAGACCCGGGAGTCACCTACAATGAGCAGTTCTTC.